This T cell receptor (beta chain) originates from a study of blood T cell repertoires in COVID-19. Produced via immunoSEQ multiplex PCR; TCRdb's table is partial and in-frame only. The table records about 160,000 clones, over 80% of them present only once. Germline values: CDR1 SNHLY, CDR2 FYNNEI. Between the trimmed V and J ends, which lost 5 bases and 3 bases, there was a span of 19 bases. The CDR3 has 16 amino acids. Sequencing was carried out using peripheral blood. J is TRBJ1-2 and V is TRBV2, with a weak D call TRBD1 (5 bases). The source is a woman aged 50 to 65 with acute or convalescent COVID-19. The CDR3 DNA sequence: TGTGCCAGCAGTTTCCGCCCCCATGGGGCAGACTATGGCTACACCTTC. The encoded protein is CASSFRPHGADYGYTF.